One sample yielded the 23 T cell receptor beta chains listed below, sequenced in a study of T cell changes during pregnancy in multiple sclerosis. Assay: immunoSEQ multiplex PCR; the TCRdb copy retains only in-frame clones and omits some. The sample shows more than 30,000 clones, roughly 92% of them seen only once. Input material: PBMCs (not recorded whether the cells were cultured). Receptors originate from a female donor with multiple sclerosis, enrolled in a pregnancy study.

The chain couples TRBV28 to TRBJ2-3; no firm D call. The CDR3 is 13 residues long. The V gene's germline CDR1 is MDHEN and CDR2 SYDVKM. Trimming removed 5 bases from V and 3 bases from J, with 9 bases in between. CDR3 in amino acids: CASSPYQTDTQYF. The CDR3, as DNA: TGTGCCAGCAGTCCATACCAAACAGATACGCAGTATTTT. The full variable domain, rest sourced from reference TRBV28 and TRBJ2-3, is DVKVTQSSRYLVKRTGEKVFLECVQDMDHENMFWYRQDPGLGLRLIYFSYDVKMKEKGDIPEGYSVSREKKERFSLILESASTNQTSMYLCASSPYQTDTQYFGPGTRLTVL.

The chain combines TRBV5-6 with TRBJ1-3, with unresolved D. The CDR3 totals 14 residues. Trimming removed 4 bases from V and 4 bases from J, with 12 bases in between. CDR1 is SGHDT, CDR2 YYEEEE, per germline. In DNA, the CDR3 is TGTGCCAGCAGCCCAACATTCAGGGGAAACACCATATATTTT. Translated, it gives CASSPTFRGNTIYF.

V and J are TRBV19 and TRBJ2-1; TRBD1 is a possible D gene (6 bases). Trimming left V 9 bases short and J 1 base short, with 10 bases between. This CDR3 has 13 amino acids. Looked up from germline, CDR1 is LNHDA and CDR2 is SQIVND (reference sequence). DNA of the CDR3: TGTGCCAGCCGGACAGATTCCTACAATGAGCAGTTCTTC. Its translation: CASRTDSYNEQFF.

CDR3 protein: CASSFPISNYGYTF. The CDR3 bases are TGTGCCAGCAGCTTTCCGATTTCAAACTATGGCTACACCTTC. The chain is built from TRBV7-9 and TRBJ1-2; D not certain. The CDR3 length is 14 residues. CDR1 and CDR2 (germline): SEHNR, FQNEAQ (reference sequence). V dropped 3 bases and J dropped 2 bases, with 10 bases sitting between them.

The chain recombines TRBV10-3 with TRBJ1-1; D not certain. V shed 4 bases and J shed 1 base, with 13 bases lying between them. CDR1 is ENHRY, CDR2 SYGVKD, per germline. CDR3 length: 15 residues. The CDR3 region is CAISAGSPQNTEAFF. CDR3 DNA sequence: TGTGCCATCAGTGCGGGGAGCCCACAGAACACTGAAGCTTTCTTT.

The rearrangement joins TRBV28 to TRBJ2-1; TRBD2 matches 15 bases. V was clipped by 7 bases and J by 7 bases; unmatched bases: 8. The CDR3 consists of 16 residues. From germline, CDR1 is MDHEN and CDR2 SYDVKM. CDR3 DNA sequence: TGTGCCAGCACCCTGGCGGGACTAGCGGGAGGTAATGAGCAGTTCTTC. It specifies CASTLAGLAGGNEQFF.

As concerns this clone: In the same sample, other DNA sequences code for this CDR3. J is TRBJ1-1 and V is TRBV12-2; the listed D gene, TRBD1, was not tested against the DNA. TRBV12-2 has pseudogene status. CDR3 length: 18 residues. The CDR3 DNA reads as TGTGCAAGTCGCTTACCACCGGGACAGGGGGCGATGAACACTGAAGCTTTCTTT. It specifies CASRLPPGQGAMNTEAFF.

This sequence joins TRBV7-9 and TRBJ1-1; 7 bases map to TRBD1. CDR3 length equals 14 residues. The germline gives CDR1 SEHNR, CDR2 FQNEAQ (reference sequence). V lost 5 bases, J lost 6 bases, and 9 bases stayed unmatched. The CDR3: CASSKTTGYSEAFF. CDR3 in DNA: TGTGCCAGCAGCAAAACGACAGGGTACTCTGAAGCTTTCTTT.

V usage is TRBV28 and J usage is TRBJ1-1; D remains ambiguous. The CDR3 runs to 13 residues. Germline V gene data show CDR1 as MDHEN and CDR2 as SYDVKM. V was shortened by 2 bases and J by 1 base, with 5 bases between the two germline ends. CDR3 loop: CASSLLQNTEAFF. The CDR3 DNA follows: TGTGCCAGCAGTTTACTGCAGAACACTGAAGCTTTCTTT.

The chain links TRBV27 to TRBJ2-7, with D unresolved. V shed 9 bases and J shed 2 bases, with 8 bases lying between them. Germline-derived CDR1 and CDR2 are MNHEY and SMNVEV (reference sequence). The CDR3 is 11 amino acids. CDR3 coding DNA: TGTGCCAGTTATTTGACCTACGAGCAGTACTTC. It codes for CASYLTYEQYF.

The chain uses TRBV5-6 and TRBJ2-5, with TRBD2 identical over 8 bases. The J segment lost 5 bases and the V segment lost 4 bases, leaving 7 bases of the junction unmatched. Germline V gives CDR1 SGHDT, CDR2 YYEEEE. CDR3 length: 14 amino acids. The chain's CDR3 is CASSRPAGVETQYF. The CDR3, as DNA: TGTGCCAGCAGCCGGCCAGCGGGAGTTGAGACCCAGTACTTC.

The chain links TRBV5-4 to TRBJ1-3; weak D call: TRBD1 (6 bases). Trimming left V 0 bases short and J 4 bases short, with 11 bases between. The CDR3 is 15 amino acids. Germline CDR1 and CDR2: SGHNT and YYREEE (reference sequence). Written as DNA, the CDR3 is TGTGCCAGCAGCTTGGGTACAGGGAAAGGAAACACCATATATTTT. Amino acid sequence: CASSLGTGKGNTIYF.

J is TRBJ2-1 and V is TRBV5-1; perhaps TRBD1 as D (5 bases). Germline lookup yields CDR1 SGHRS and CDR2 YFSETQ. This CDR3 is 14 amino acids long. The V and J ends lost 0 bases and 5 bases respectively, with 9 bases between them. CDR3 DNA sequence: TGCGCCAGCAGCTTGGGGGGCCGGGACAATGAGCAGTTCTTC. Its translation is CASSLGGRDNEQFF. The full variable domain, its missing parts supplied by reference TRBV5-1 and TRBJ2-1, is KAGVTQTPRYLIKTRGQQVTLSCSPISGHRSVSWYQQTPGQGLQFLFEYFSETQRNKGNFPGRFSGRQFSNSRSEMNVSTLELGDSALYLCASSLGGRDNEQFFGPGTRLTVL.

This chain links TRBV19 with TRBJ1-4, with D maybe TRBD1 (6 bases). Germline V lookup: CDR1 LNHDA, CDR2 SQIVND (reference sequence). The CDR3 covers 17 residues. The ends were cut back, 4 bases at V and 5 bases at J, with 20 bases in the middle. The CDR3 DNA sequence: TGTGCCAGTAGTACGGGACAAGCGGGGACATTAAATGAAAAACTGTTTTTT. It specifies CASSTGQAGTLNEKLFF.

This rearrangement joins TRBV7-5 to TRBJ1-5; the DNA was not compared with TRBD1, the D call given in the table. TRBV7-5 is a recognized pseudogene. This CDR3 region has 14 residues. The CDR3 nucleotides are TGTGTCAGAAGCTTCAGGGGTGGCAATCAGCCCCAGCATTTT. It codes for CVRSFRGGNQPQHF.

The chain carries TRBV5-6 and TRBJ2-7; no firm D call. The CDR3 totals 14 residues. CDR1 and CDR2 from the germline V gene are SGHDT and YYEEEE. The ends were cut back, 3 bases at V and 0 bases at J, with 10 bases in the middle. The DNA of the CDR3 is TGTGCCAGCAGCTCAGAGATCGGCTCCTACGAGCAGTACTTC. Protein sequence: CASSSEIGSYEQYF.

The chain uses TRBV5-4 and TRBJ1-1; weak D call: TRBD1 (5 bases). The CDR3 covers 15 residues. Trimming shortened V by 2 bases and J by 1 base, and 12 bases separated the two germline ends. The germline V gene encodes CDR1 SGHNT and CDR2 YYREEE (reference sequence). CDR3 region: CASSLRGGGNTEAFF. CDR3 sequence (DNA): TGTGCCAGCAGCTTAAGGGGTGGTGGGAACACTGAAGCTTTCTTT.

CDR3 nucleotides: TGTGCCAGCAGCCCGCTCTCCTACGAGCAGTACTTC. Its protein is CASSPLSYEQYF. The chain carries TRBV27 and TRBJ2-7, with D unresolved. Looked up from germline, CDR1 is MNHEY and CDR2 is SMNVEV (reference sequence). This CDR3 comprises 12 residues. The V and J ends lost 6 bases and 0 bases respectively, with 6 bases between them.

This clone was detected only once. This rearrangement joins TRBV5-1 to TRBJ2-2; 10 bases are shared with TRBD1. Germline CDR1 is SGHRS and CDR2 is YFSETQ. Trimming at V came to 0 bases and at J to 6 bases, leaving 5 bases not matched to a gene. This CDR3 contains 16 residues. This chain's CDR3 is CASSLARTGGAGELFF. The CDR3 DNA follows: TGCGCCAGCAGCTTGGCCCGGACAGGGGGGGCCGGGGAGCTGTTTTTT.

The chain is built from TRBV5-1 and TRBJ2-3; D unclear. This CDR3 region has 14 residues. The germline CDR1 and CDR2 sequences are SGHRS and YFSETQ. The V and J ends lost 1 base and 4 bases respectively, with 10 bases between them. DNA for the CDR3: TGCGCCAGCAGCTTGTATAGCCGCCCAGATACGCAGTATTTT. It translates to CASSLYSRPDTQYF. Based on the CDR3 plus reference TRBV5-1 and TRBJ2-3, the full variable domain is KAGVTQTPRYLIKTRGQQVTLSCSPISGHRSVSWYQQTPGQGLQFLFEYFSETQRNKGNFPGRFSGRQFSNSRSEMNVSTLELGDSALYLCASSLYSRPDTQYFGPGTRLTVL.

V and J are TRBV30 and TRBJ2-5, with 13 bases fitting TRBD2. Germline V gene lookup returns CDR1 GTSNPN and CDR2 SVGIG (reference sequence). The CDR3 loop spans 19 amino acids. Trimming took 1 base from V and 5 from J; bases not matched to a gene: 16. The CDR3, as DNA: TGTGCCTGGAGTGCCAATTTAAGACTAGCGGGAGGTCCGCGGGAGACCCAGTACTTC. This codes for CAWSANLRLAGGPRETQYF. Based on the CDR3 plus reference TRBV30 and TRBJ2-5, the full variable domain is SQTIHQWPATLVQPVGSPLSLECTVEGTSNPNLYWYRQAAGRGLQLLFYSVGIGQISSEVPQNLSASRPQDRQFILSSKKLLLSDSGFYLCAWSANLRLAGGPRETQYFGPGTRLLVL.

This chain joins TRBV11-3 and TRBJ2-7, with D perhaps TRBD2 (7 bases). V was cut by 5 bases and J by 2 bases, with 16 bases left in between. Germline assignment: CDR1 SGHNT and CDR2 YENEEA. This CDR3 contains 15 residues. This chain's CDR3 is CASSEGEGKAYEQYF. The CDR3 DNA follows: TGTGCCAGCAGCGAGGGGGAGGGTAAGGCCTACGAGCAGTACTTC.

The rearrangement links TRBV25-1 to TRBJ2-5; 7 bases match TRBD1. V was pared by 6 bases and J by 1 base, with 5 bases of the junction left unmatched. Looked up from germline, CDR1 is MGHDK and CDR2 is SYGVNS. This CDR3 has 14 amino acids. CDR3 sequence: CASSRDRTQETQYF. In DNA, the CDR3 is TGTGCCAGCAGCCGGGACAGAACCCAAGAGACCCAGTACTTC. Using reference TRBV25-1 and TRBJ2-5 for the parts outside the CDR3, the full variable domain is EADIYQTPRYLVIGTGKKITLECSQTMGHDKMYWYQQDPGMELHLIHYSYGVNSTEKGDLSSESTVSRIRTEHFPLTLESARPSHTSQYLCASSRDRTQETQYFGPGTRLLVL.